The T cell receptor beta chain described here comes from a study of T cell responses to AZD1222 COVID-19 vaccine. Overall study results and limits: Donors, mostly white British, included more females; clonal diversity was possibly underestimated. Following two doses of AZD1222, Spike-specific TCR breadth and depth rose.

About this clone itself: The target antigen is unknown.

The junction had 1 base not matched to a gene; V was cut back by 4 bases and J by 10 bases. CDR3 length: 12 residues. Repertoires were generated with immunoSEQ multiplex PCR, while TCRdb's copy carries only in-frame clones and drops some. The table shows 120,000 or so clones, with roughly 92% occurring only once. The genes are TRBV12-3 or TRBV12-4 and TRBJ1-2, with TRBD1 matching 12 bases. This sequence was found in an adult who received the AZD1222 COVID-19 vaccine. This specimen was peripheral blood, taken 28 days after the second AZD1222 dose. CDR3 nucleotides: TGTGCCAGCAGTTGGGACAGGGGGCACTACACCTTC. This gives the protein CASSWDRGHYTF.